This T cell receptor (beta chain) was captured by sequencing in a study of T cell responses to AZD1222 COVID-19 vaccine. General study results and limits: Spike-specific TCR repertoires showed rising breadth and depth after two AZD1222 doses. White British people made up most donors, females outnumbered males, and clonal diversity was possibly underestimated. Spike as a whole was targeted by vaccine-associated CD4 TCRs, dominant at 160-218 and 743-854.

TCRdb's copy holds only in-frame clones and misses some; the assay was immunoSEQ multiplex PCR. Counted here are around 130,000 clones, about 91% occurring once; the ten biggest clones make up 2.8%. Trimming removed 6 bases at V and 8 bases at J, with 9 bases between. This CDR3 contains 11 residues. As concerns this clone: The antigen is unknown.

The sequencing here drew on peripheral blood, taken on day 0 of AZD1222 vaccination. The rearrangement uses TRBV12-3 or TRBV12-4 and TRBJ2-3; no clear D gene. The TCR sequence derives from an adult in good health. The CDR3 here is CASSQTATQYF. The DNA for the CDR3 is TGTGCCAGCAGCCAAACTGCTACGCAGTATTTT.